A selection of T cell receptor beta chains follows, all from one sample in a study of blood T cell repertoires in COVID-19. The repertoire was sequenced with immunoSEQ multiplex PCR; TCRdb's copy has only in-frame clones and lacks some. This repertoire shows about 64,000 clones, approximately 78% found once; its top ten account for 10% to 15%. What was sequenced was peripheral blood. The receptors stem from a human donor in a cohort sampled during active COVID-19. The CDR3 runs from the conserved cysteine through the conserved F or W. The D gene is left open where the match is weak. Not every row has a clone size; where given, it reads once, few, many or a size class.

d_call: TRBD1
clone_size: NA
j_call: TRBJ1-6
v_call: TRBV18
cdr3_aa: CASSLARTGLSYNSPLHF
cdr3_nt: TGTGCCAGCTCACTAGCCCGGACAGGCCTCTCCTATAATTCACCCCTCCACTTT

d_call: TRBD2
clone_size: NA
j_call: TRBJ2-7
v_call: TRBV7-6
cdr3_aa: CASSLVYAGGRDEQYF
cdr3_nt: TGTGCCAGCAGCTTAGTGTATGCGGGGGGGAGGGACGAGCAGTACTTC

d_call: NA
clone_size: NA
j_call: TRBJ2-2
v_call: TRBV5-1
cdr3_aa: CASSLGGLGTGELFF
cdr3_nt: TGCGCCAGCAGCTTGGGGGGCTTGGGCACCGGGGAGCTGTTTTTT

d_call: TRBD2
clone_size: NA
j_call: TRBJ2-7
v_call: TRBV18
cdr3_aa: CASSPRLAGLFYEQYF
cdr3_nt: TGTGCCAGCTCACCCAGACTAGCGGGGCTCTTCTACGAGCAGTACTTC

d_call: NA
clone_size: NA
j_call: TRBJ1-1
v_call: TRBV4-1
cdr3_aa: CASGRGSNTEAFF
cdr3_nt: TGCGCCAGCGGACGGGGGTCGAACACTGAAGCTTTCTTT

d_call: TRBD2
clone_size: NA
j_call: TRBJ2-5
v_call: TRBV27
cdr3_aa: CASSLQRTSGDQGETQYF
cdr3_nt: TGTGCCAGCAGTTTACAGAGGACTAGCGGGGATCAAGGAGAGACCCAGTACTTC

d_call: NA
clone_size: once
j_call: TRBJ1-3
v_call: TRBV5-6
cdr3_aa: CASSFLDRSSGNTIYF
cdr3_nt: TGTGCCAGCAGCTTTTTGGACAGAAGCTCTGGAAACACCATATATTTT

d_call: NA
clone_size: NA
j_call: TRBJ2-2
v_call: TRBV3-1/TRBV3-2
cdr3_aa: CASSHLSTGELFF
cdr3_nt: TGTGCCAGCAGCCATTTGAGCACCGGGGAGCTGTTTTTT

d_call: TRBD1
clone_size: NA
j_call: TRBJ2-3
v_call: TRBV2
cdr3_aa: CASSEFRTGTSTDTQYF
cdr3_nt: TGTGCCAGCAGTGAATTTAGGACAGGCACCAGCACAGATACGCAGTATTTT

d_call: NA
clone_size: NA
j_call: TRBJ1-5
v_call: TRBV5-6
cdr3_aa: CASSFFQGINQPQHF
cdr3_nt: TGTGCCAGCAGCTTTTTTCAGGGAATCAATCAGCCCCAGCATTTT

d_call: TRBD1
clone_size: NA
j_call: TRBJ2-4
v_call: TRBV4-2
cdr3_aa: CASSQGQERGIQYF
cdr3_nt: TGTGCCAGCAGCCAGGGACAGGAAAGGGGCATTCAGTACTTC

d_call: NA
clone_size: NA
j_call: TRBJ2-1
v_call: TRBV7-2
cdr3_aa: CASSFTYNEQFF
cdr3_nt: TGTGCCAGCAGCTTTACTTACAATGAGCAGTTCTTC